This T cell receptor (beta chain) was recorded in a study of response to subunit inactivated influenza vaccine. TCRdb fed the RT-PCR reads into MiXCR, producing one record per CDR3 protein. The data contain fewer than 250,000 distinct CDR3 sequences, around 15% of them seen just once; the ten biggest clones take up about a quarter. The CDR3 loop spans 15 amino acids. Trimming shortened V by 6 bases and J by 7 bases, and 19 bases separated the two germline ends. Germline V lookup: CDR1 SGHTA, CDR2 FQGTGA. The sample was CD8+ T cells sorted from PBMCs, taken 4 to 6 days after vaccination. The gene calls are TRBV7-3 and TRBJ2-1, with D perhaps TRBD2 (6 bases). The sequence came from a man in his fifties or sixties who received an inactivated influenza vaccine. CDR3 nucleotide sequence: TGTGCCAGCAGTCCAACGGGACTCCCCTTGAATGAGCAGTTCTTC. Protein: CASSPTGLPLNEQFF.